These 8 T cell receptor beta chains came from one sample sequenced in a study of long-term antiretroviral therapy in people with HIV. Samples were assayed with immunoSEQ v3.0 at survey level. Profiling relied on immunoSEQ multiplex PCR, and the TCRdb table lists in-frame clones only, not all of them. The table includes 20,000 to 25,000 clones, under 90% detected once. This material consisted of unsorted PBMCs, taken less than 2.5 years after starting antiretroviral therapy. The receptor set was obtained from a man aged 35 to 55 with HIV.

As DNA, the CDR3 is TGTGCCAGCAGACCCCGGACTAGCGGGAGGTCGGGGTACGAGCAGTACTTC. This encodes CASRPRTSGRSGYEQYF. This sequence joins TRBV28 and TRBJ2-7; 14 nucleotides match TRBD2. CDR3 length equals 17 residues. V shed 6 bases and J 4 bases; nucleotides not matched to a gene: 11. Germline lookup yields CDR1 MDHEN and CDR2 SYDVKM.

This chain links TRBV10-3 with TRBJ1-2, with 9 nucleotides matching TRBD1. CDR3 length: 16 residues. Trimming took 0 bases from V and 2 from J; bases not matched to a gene: 4. CDR1 is ENHRY and CDR2 is SYGVKD in the germline V gene. CDR3 residues: CAISESGQGINYGYTF. The CDR3 DNA follows: TGTGCCATCAGTGAGTCGGGACAGGGAATAAACTATGGCTACACCTTC.

This clone is medium-sized by share. The rearrangement uses TRBV4-3 and TRBJ2-3, with D unclear. The CDR3 runs to 15 residues. V was shortened by 1 base and J by 2 bases, with 10 bases between the two germline ends. Germline loops: CDR1 LGHNA, CDR2 YSLEER. CDR3 protein: CASSQAAPLTDTQYF. CDR3 in DNA: TGCGCCAGCAGCCAAGCCGCGCCCCTCACAGATACGCAGTATTTT.

This rearrangement joins TRBV19 to TRBJ1-6, with 8 bases matching TRBD1. Per germline, CDR1 LNHDA and CDR2 SQIVND (reference sequence). Unmatched junction bases numbered 6, after V lost 5 bases and J lost 6 bases. The CDR3 runs to 15 residues. CDR3 residues: CASSGWGQVNSPLHF. DNA for the CDR3: TGTGCCAGTAGTGGATGGGGACAGGTTAATTCACCCCTCCACTTT.

The chain couples TRBV28 to TRBJ1-4, with D hard to call. Per the germline V gene, CDR1 is MDHEN and CDR2 is SYDVKM. CDR3 length: 12 amino acids. The V end lost 4 bases, the J end lost 4 bases, and 4 bases lay between the germline ends. In DNA form, the CDR3 reads TGTGCCAGCAGTTCCTTTAATGAAAAACTGTTTTTT. Translated: CASSSFNEKLFF.

This clone was seen a few times. This chain joins TRBV2 and TRBJ2-7, with D possibly matching TRBD1 (6 bases). The V gene lost 8 bases and the J gene lost 2 bases, with 16 bases spanning the gap. This CDR3 is built from 14 residues. Germline CDR1 and CDR2: SNHLY and FYNNEI. CDR3 bases: TGTGCCAGCTCCACGGGCAGGGACACCTACGAGCAGTACTTC. Protein: CASSTGRDTYEQYF.

The genes are TRBV4-3 and TRBJ2-2; 14 nucleotides agree with TRBD2. With 6 bases clipped from V and 6 bases from J, the junction kept 6 bases outside the gene matches. The CDR3 is 16 residues long. Germline values: CDR1 LGHNA, CDR2 YSLEER. The CDR3 nucleotides read TGCGCCAGCAGGTACGGGACTAGCGGGAGCGCCGGGGAGCTGTTTTTT. It encodes CASRYGTSGSAGELFF.

This chain uses TRBV7-2 with TRBJ2-3; maybe TRBD2 (6 bases). Germline V gene data show CDR1 as SGHTA and CDR2 as FQGNSA. The CDR3 loop spans 16 amino acids. Trimming cost V 1 base and J 6 bases, with 17 bases left between them. CDR3 DNA sequence: TGTGCCAGCAGCTTAGGTGGGAGGCCCTCAGTGGATACGCAGTATTTT. It is translated as CASSLGGRPSVDTQYF.